This T cell receptor (beta chain) was captured in a study of blood T cells in healthy people across ages (dated by TCRdb to between 2015 and 2017). Background for the entire study: In model experiments, roughly one uniquely barcoded TCR beta cDNA molecule per two T cells was captured by template switching. The study measured age-related changes in TCR beta repertoire diversity using deep sequencing normalized with unique cDNA molecular identifiers. The donors were split into four age groups: young (average 16 years), middle-aged (39), aged (about 56) and long-lived (approximately 89). To avoid experimental bias, donors of different ages were distributed randomly across sequencing lanes. Using the same blood draw, the study looked at two additional independent replicas of 1 million unique cDNA reads for two donors, one aged 18 to 30 and the other aged 80 or older.

This clonotype has just a few counts. What antigen it recognizes has not been identified. No base quality information exists; no much larger clone differs at one position. Donors were a few dozen systemically healthy Caucasian individuals from Russia aged roughly 6 to 95 years. Around 10 milliliters of peripheral blood were drawn from each donor into EDTA-treated Vacutainer tubes. Ficoll-Paque density-gradient centrifugation was used to isolate PBMCs, with at least 7 million per sample. Total RNA was extracted from PBMCs with Trizol reagent, with at least 5 micrograms obtained per sample. For every donor, an aliquot of PBMCs went through flow cytometry to measure the percentages of naive CD45RAhigh/CD27high T cells. The full study reports these points: Conclusive comparison of naive and antigen-experienced compartments was prevented by the profiling of bulk unsorted PBMCs. The percentage of naive T cells measured by flow cytometry correlated strongly with observed TCR beta diversity. The CMV infection status of donors was not known, potentially confounding age-related changes in expanded clonotypes. Observed TCR beta diversity per million T cells fell roughly linearly with age, and a significant reduction was already apparent by age about 36. Estimates of total diversity based on one million sequenced T cells were considered lower bounds and underestimates. Compared with the aged group, the long-lived group had more naive CD4+ T cells, fewer expanded clones and increased TCR diversity, suggesting age selection.

The library was generated by 5' RACE. Instrument used: Illumina HiSeq 2500. A second 7 to 11 cycle PCR used a sample-barcoded 5' primer and a J-beta primer mix. A unique molecular identifier was introduced onto each TCR beta cDNA molecule by a template-switch 5' adaptor carrying 12 random nucleotides. Each sample yielded at least 3 million CDR3-containing paired-end reads. The Mint cDNA synthesis kit, primed by a TRBC-specific oligonucleotide, was used to synthesize first-strand cDNA from all RNA. Following uracil-DNA glycosylase treatment, all cDNA underwent a first 18-cycle PCR with the universal primers M1SS and BC2_uni_R. The paper's processing steps were these. For normalization, 1 million high-quality reads were randomly selected from each sample, with every read carrying a distinct molecular identifier. Reads with shared molecular identifiers were discarded instead of being binned into consensus sequences. MiTCR, run with a Q25 quality threshold and the strictest error-elimination algorithm, handled CDR3 identification, clonotype clustering and error correction. A nonparametric unseen species model with Euler transformation was used to estimate a lower bound on total TCR beta diversity. The public reads were quality trimmed at Q25 with fastp and then assembled into clones with MiXCR by TCRdb, keeping productive beta chains. Every entry covers one CDR3 protein and lists the most common genes and DNA from its rows. TCRdb, not the original authors, processed these V and J calls. Recorded for this sample are 800,000 or so distinct CDR3 sequences; around 50% of them occurred a single time. The ten largest clones take up around a sixth of the sample.

Material: blood. The sequence was obtained from a man older than 75 in good health.

Here the CDR3 is given as CASSQGQTGYGYTF. The DNA sequence is as follows: TGTGCCAGCAGCCAAGGACAAACCGGCTATGGCTACACCTTC. Here the chain combines TRBV7-2 and TRBJ1-2; TRBD1 could be the D gene, as 5 bases match. CDR1 is given as SGHTA and CDR2 as FQGNSA, both from the germline V gene. The trim is 5 bases for V and 4 bases for J, with a gap of 14 bases between the germline ends. From cysteine to phenylalanine, the CDR3 is 14 amino acids long. Left in the record is the CDR3 DNA by itself, 42 bases read in frame from the first base.